This T cell receptor beta chain was retrieved from a study of blood T cell repertoires in COVID-19. Study background: Researchers got acute and convalescent COVID-19 samples from the United States, Italy and Spain. In each case, the material was cDNA or gDNA derived from T cells, B-cell-depleted T cells, or PBMCs.

The V segment lost 8 bases and the J segment 4 bases; nucleotides outside the gene matches: 12. The germline gives CDR1 MNHNY, CDR2 SVGAGI (reference sequence). This CDR3 is 15 amino acids long. Original handling: Using reference gene primer amplification, nucleated cell counts were estimated. TCRdb keeps only in-frame clones here, not all; method: immunoSEQ multiplex PCR. D and trimming come from the DNA, and the V and J calls and clone size come from that table. Of tens of thousands of clones in the sample, 86% are singletons; the top ten hold 1.5% to 2%. The V and J genes are TRBV6-6 and TRBJ1-1, with 8 bases aligning to TRBD1. The sequencing input was peripheral blood. This TCR was sampled from a man aged 25 to 40 with acute or convalescent COVID-19. The CDR3 sequence: CASLTPTGESTEAFF. CDR3 in DNA: TGTGCCAGCTTGACCCCGACAGGGGAGAGCACTGAAGCTTTCTTT.